Detailed here is one TCR beta chain. This clone is a singleton in its sample. Its antigen is still unknown. Base quality data are lacking; no much larger clone is found one base away. V has 5 bases trimmed and J has 0 bases trimmed; junction bases matching no gene number 9. Via the germline V gene, CDR1 is LGHNA and CDR2 YSLEER. Reading from cysteine to phenylalanine, the CDR3 counts 17 amino acids. Only CDR3 DNA remains: 51 bases, in frame from the first base. The sample originates from a study of T cell responses to AZD1222 COVID-19 vaccine (dated by TCRdb to the early 2020s). At the level of the whole study: TCR sequencing was performed for about 250 trial participants, of whom approximately 200 were given two doses of AZD1222 and around 25 were given two doses of MenACWY control vaccine. Trial participants were enrolled by age into 18-55, 56-69 and 70-plus year subgroups, with about 150, 27 and 61 TCR-sequenced participants respectively. On the study overall, not on this receptor specifically: CD4 TCRs associated with the vaccine covered the entire spike protein, and the dominant responses were in regions 160-218 and 743-854. Epitopes outside the regions mutated in the B.1.351 and B.1.1.7 variants were reportedly recognized by nearly half of the unique spike-specific TCRs. No day 14 peak-response samples were available, so repertoires were characterized only after the peak T cell response. After two AZD1222 doses, spike-specific TCR breadth and depth were significantly higher than at day 0 and than in MenACWY recipients. In the small 56-69-year group, the increase in depth fell short of significance, most likely because of low power. Only five or six AZD1222 recipients were SARS-CoV-2 seropositive at baseline, limiting conclusions about previously exposed vaccinees. Most participants were white British and females outnumbered males, and the authors suggested that clonal diversity may have been underestimated.

This specimen's time point label, per the study, means: baseline before first vaccination. The treatment or condition label here, explained by the study, means: meningococcal conjugate vaccine given as trial control. Samples from vaccinated people were obtained from the UK trials COV001 and COV002, which included a single-blind randomized controlled phase 2/3 trial of AZD1222 (ChAdOx1 nCoV-19) in healthy adults. For TCRbeta chain sequencing, PBMC samples were collected from trial participants at day 0 and at day 28 after the second dose. The CDR3 regions of human TCRbeta chains were subjected to immunosequencing. As for the original processing: TCRs in the repertoires were matched against a reference library of SARS-CoV-2-specific TCRs that had been generated with the MIRA antigen-specificity platform. Breadth meant the fraction of unique TCRs that were SARS-CoV-2-associated, whereas depth meant the fraction of total T cells that were SARS-CoV-2-associated. Using the MIRA data, each spike-specific TCR was mapped to the spike region that the TCR reacts to and placed in a CD4 or CD8 class. Log10-transformed breadth and depth values were compared by one-way ANOVA with Sidak's multiple comparisons tests. The table comes from immuneACCESS by way of TCRdb, which keeps in-frame sequences with V and J called. Part of the clones is missing from these tables; in studies checked, under half for an unresolved V gene and the rest for unknown reasons. That table furnishes V, J and clone size, whereas the DNA furnished D and trimming. This sample is represented by around 150,000 clones; roughly 88% of them were singletons. Roughly 3.5% of the sample comes from the top ten.

The sequences come from peripheral blood, collected on day 0 of MenACWY control vaccination. This receptor chain uses TRBV4-3 and TRBJ2-7; TRBD2 agrees with 11 junctional bases. The sequence was obtained from an adult in good health. CDR3 protein: CASSSILAGGPSYEQYF. The bases read TGCGCCAGCAGCAGTATCCTAGCGGGAGGCCCCTCCTACGAGCAGTACTTC.